This T cell receptor (beta chain) originates from a study of cytomegalovirus exposure and HLA in healthy donors. Study-level background: Among the approximately 400 genotyped donors, about 81% were placed in the Caucasian-associated ancestry cluster.

Details on this clone: No antigen is known for it.

The PCR used 60 Vbeta and 13 Jbeta primers. Sequencing was performed with immunoSEQ multiplex PCR; in TCRdb, only in-frame clones are kept and a portion is missing. This repertoire shows some 200,000 clones, approximately 70% found once; its top ten account for around 2.6%. The CDR3 is made up of 15 amino acids. Germline values: CDR1 LGHNA, CDR2 YNFKEQ. V was pared by 0 bases and J by 7 bases, with 1 base of the junction left unmatched. General study results and limits: Serostatus for CMV was the only available immune exposure information. The study flagged around 150 TCR beta chains as cytomegalovirus-associated.

What was sequenced was PBMCs. The chain has TRBV4-2 and TRBJ2-1; TRBD2 agrees at 12 bases. The clonotype comes from a man in his forties in good health and CMV-seropositive. The CDR3 coding sequence is TGTGCCAGCAGCCAAGATCTAGCGGGGGGGAATGAGCAGTTCTTC. Translated: CASSQDLAGGNEQFF.